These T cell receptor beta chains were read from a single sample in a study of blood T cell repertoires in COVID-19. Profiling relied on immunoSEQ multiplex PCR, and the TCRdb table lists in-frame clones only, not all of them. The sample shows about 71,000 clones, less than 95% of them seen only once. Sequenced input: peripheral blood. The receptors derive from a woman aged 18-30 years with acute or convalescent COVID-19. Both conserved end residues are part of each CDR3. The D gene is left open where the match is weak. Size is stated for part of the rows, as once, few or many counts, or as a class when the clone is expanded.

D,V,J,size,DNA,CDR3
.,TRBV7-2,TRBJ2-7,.,TGTGCCAGCAGCTTAGTGGCGGCGATGCCCCCCTACGAGCAGTACTTC,CASSLVAAMPPYEQYF
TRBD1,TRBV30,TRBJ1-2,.,TGTGCCTGGAGCCGACAGGGAAGGGAGGGCTACACCTTC,CAWSRQGREGYTF
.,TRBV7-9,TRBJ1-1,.,TGTGCCAGCAGCCTTACAGGACCCAGGGGTTGGAACACTGAAGCTTTCTTT,CASSLTGPRGWNTEAFF
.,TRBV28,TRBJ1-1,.,TGTGCCAGCAGAACAGGGTGGAACACTGAAGCTTTCTTT,CASRTGWNTEAFF
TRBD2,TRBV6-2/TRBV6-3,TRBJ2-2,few,TGTGCCAGCAGTTACTCGGGCGGGAGGGCGAGAACCGGGGAGCTGTTTTTT,CASSYSGGRARTGELFF
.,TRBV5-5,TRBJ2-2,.,TGTGCCAGCAGCTTTGGGCCAGCGAACACCGGGGAGCTGTTTTTT,CASSFGPANTGELFF
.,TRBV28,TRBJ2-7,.,TGTGCCAGCTTCAAGACCCTGGGGGCGGGCGAGCAGTACTTC,CASFKTLGAGEQYF
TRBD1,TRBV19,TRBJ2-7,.,TGTGCCAGTAGCCCTGCAGGGGGCTTGTCCTACGAGCAGTACTTC,CASSPAGGLSYEQYF
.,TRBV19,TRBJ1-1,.,TGTGCCAGTAGTATCTCCAGGGCGAACACTGAAGCTTTCTTT,CASSISRANTEAFF
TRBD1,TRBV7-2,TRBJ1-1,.,TGTGCCAGCAGCTTAAGGGGGCAGGTTGCGGCTTTCTTT,CASSLRGQVAAFF
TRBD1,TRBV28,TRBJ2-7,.,TGTGCCAGCGGGACAGGGGGCTTGTACGAGCAGTACTTC,CASGTGGLYEQYF
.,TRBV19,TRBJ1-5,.,TGTGCCAGTAGGGAAAGCGCGGGGGGTAATCAGCCCCAGCATTTT,CASRESAGGNQPQHF
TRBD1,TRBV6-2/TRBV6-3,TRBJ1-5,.,TGTGCCAGCAGTTACTTGAGCCTCTCCGGGACAGGGTATCAGCCCCAGCATTTT,CASSYLSLSGTGYQPQHF
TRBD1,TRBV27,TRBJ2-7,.,TGTGCCAGCAGTTCAATTTTCGGACAGGGGGGGAGGGAGCAGTACTTC,CASSSIFGQGGREQYF
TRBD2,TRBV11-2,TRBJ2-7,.,TGTGCCAGCAGCGGAGCGGGGGCCCTCTACGAGCAGTACTTC,CASSGAGALYEQYF
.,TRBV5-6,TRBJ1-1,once,TGTGCCAGCAGCAATTGGGGATGGAGCGGGAACACTGAAGCTTTCTTT,CASSNWGWSGNTEAFF
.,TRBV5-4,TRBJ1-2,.,TGTGCCAGCAGCTTGACAGGAGATCATGAGGGCTACACCTTC,CASSLTGDHEGYTF
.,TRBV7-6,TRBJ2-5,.,TGTGCCAGCAGCTCTACCGAGACCCAGTACTTC,CASSSTETQYF
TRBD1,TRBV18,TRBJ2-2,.,TGTGCCAGCTCACCACCGGGACAGAATCCCGGGGAGCTGTTTTTT,CASSPPGQNPGELFF
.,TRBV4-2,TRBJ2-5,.,TGTGCCAGCAGCCAAGATCCCGCAGGGCGGGAGACCCAGTACTTC,CASSQDPAGRETQYF
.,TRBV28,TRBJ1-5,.,TGTGCCAGCAGTTTGTTCGGGGGAGTTGAGCCCCAGCATTTT,CASSLFGGVEPQHF
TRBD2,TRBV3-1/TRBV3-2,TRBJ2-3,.,TGTGCCAGCAGCCAAGGGTATAGCGGGGCCCCAGATACGCAGTATTTT,CASSQGYSGAPDTQYF
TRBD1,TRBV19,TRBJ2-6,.,TGTGCCAGTAGGGGGACAGGGGTTCCCGGGGCCAACGTCCTGACTTTC,CASRGTGVPGANVLTF
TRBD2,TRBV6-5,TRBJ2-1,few,TGTGCCAGCAGTTCGCGGACTAGTGGTTTGAATGAGCAGTTCTTC,CASSSRTSGLNEQFF
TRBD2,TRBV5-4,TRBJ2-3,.,TGTGCCAGCAGCCGGACTAGCGGGAGTAAAACAGATACGCAGTATTTT,CASSRTSGSKTDTQYF
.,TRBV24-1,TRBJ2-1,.,TGTGCCACCAGTGATTTTAGGGGCGGTGAGCAGTTCTTC,CATSDFRGGEQFF
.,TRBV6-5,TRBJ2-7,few,TGTGCCAGCAGTCGGGGGACAGCCTACGAGCAGTACTTC,CASSRGTAYEQYF
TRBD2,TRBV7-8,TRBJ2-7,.,TGTGCCAGCAGTCTACCGCCGGGACTAGTTACCGAGCAGTACTTC,CASSLPPGLVTEQYF
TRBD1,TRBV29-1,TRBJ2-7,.,TGCAGCGTCGAGGAAGCAGGGGGCTACGAGCAGTACTTC,CSVEEAGGYEQYF
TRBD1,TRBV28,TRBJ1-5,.,TGTGCCAGCAGTTTATACCACCGGGACAGGAGCCTCAATCAGCCCCAGCATTTT,CASSLYHRDRSLNQPQHF
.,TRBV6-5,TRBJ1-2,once,TGTGCCAGCAGTACTAAAACTGGAGAGGCTCCCTACACCTTC,CASSTKTGEAPYTF
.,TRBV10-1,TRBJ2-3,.,TGCGCCAGCAGTGATTCCTGGTCAACCGGGGCGCAGTATTTT,CASSDSWSTGAQYF
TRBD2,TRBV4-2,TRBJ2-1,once,TGTGCCAGCAGCGTGGGACTAGCGGGAGGGTCCGGGCTGTTCTTC,CASSVGLAGGSGLFF
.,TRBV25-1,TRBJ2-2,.,TGTGCCAGCGGGCAGCCGAACACCGGGGAGCTGTTTTTT,CASGQPNTGELFF
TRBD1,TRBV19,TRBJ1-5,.,TGTGCCAGTAGTATGCCCGGGACAGGGTGGCAGCCCCAGCATTTT,CASSMPGTGWQPQHF
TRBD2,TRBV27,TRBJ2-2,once,TGTGCCAGCAGGGAGCGGGGCCCGAACACCGGGGAGCTGTTTTTT,CASRERGPNTGELFF
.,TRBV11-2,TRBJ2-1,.,TGTGCCAGCAGCTTGGCGGGACGGTACAATGAGCAGTTCTTC,CASSLAGRYNEQFF
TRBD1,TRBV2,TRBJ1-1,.,TGTGCCAGCAGTGACGAAGGGACAGGGGAGAACACTGAAGCTTTCTTT,CASSDEGTGENTEAFF
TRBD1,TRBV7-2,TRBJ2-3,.,TGTGCCAGCAGGACAGGGGGCACGGATACGCAGTATTTT,CASRTGGTDTQYF
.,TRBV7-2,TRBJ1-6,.,TGTGCCAGCAGCTTACAAACCAGTAATTCACCCCTCCACTTT,CASSLQTSNSPLHF
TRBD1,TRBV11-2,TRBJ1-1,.,TGTGCCAGCAGCTTAATCCCGGACAGGGTCGGAGGGACTGAAGCTTTCTTT,CASSLIPDRVGGTEAFF
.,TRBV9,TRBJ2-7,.,TGTGCCAGCAGCGTAGGATGGGTAGCCGACGAGCAGTACTTC,CASSVGWVADEQYF
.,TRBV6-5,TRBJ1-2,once,TGTGCCAGCAGTATGGGGGCGAGGGACTATGGCTACACCTTC,CASSMGARDYGYTF
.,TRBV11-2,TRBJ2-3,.,TGTGCCAGCAGCTCACCAGGCACAGATACGCAGTATTTT,CASSSPGTDTQYF
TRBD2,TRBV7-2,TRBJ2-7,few,TGTGCCAGCAGCTTATACCCTCGGACTAGCGGGAGGGCCCCCGAGCAGTACTTC,CASSLYPRTSGRAPEQYF
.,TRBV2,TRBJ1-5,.,TGTGCCAGCAGCAAACAAAGGGGTAGCAATCAGCCCCAGCATTTT,CASSKQRGSNQPQHF
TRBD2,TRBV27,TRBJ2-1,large,TGTGCCAGCAGTTTTACTACGGGGGGAATCAATGAGCAGTTCTTC,CASSFTTGGINEQFF
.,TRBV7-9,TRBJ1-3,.,TGTGCCAGCAGCTTCGCACAGGCGAGCTCTGGAAACACCATATATTTT,CASSFAQASSGNTIYF
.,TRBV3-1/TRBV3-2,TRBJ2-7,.,TGTGCCAGCAGCCAGGCCGGAGGCACAGCCTACTACGAGCAGTACTTC,CASSQAGGTAYYEQYF
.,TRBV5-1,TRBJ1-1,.,TGCGCCAGCAGCTTCGACGGGGTCACTGAAGCTTTCTTT,CASSFDGVTEAFF
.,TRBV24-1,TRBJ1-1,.,TGTGCCACCAGTGTAGGGGGACCCCTTCGAATGAACACTGAAGCTTTCTTT,CATSVGGPLRMNTEAFF
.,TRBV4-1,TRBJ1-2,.,TGCGCCAGCAGCCAAGTCAACAGTAACTATGGCTACACCTTC,CASSQVNSNYGYTF
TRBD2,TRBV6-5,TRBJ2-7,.,TGTGCCAGCAGGCCCGGGACTAGCGCAACCTACGAGCAGTACTTC,CASRPGTSATYEQYF
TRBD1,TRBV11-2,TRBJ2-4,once,TGTGCCAGCAGCACCTCCGGCGGGACAGGGGTTGGGGCCAAAAACATTCAGTACTTC,CASSTSGGTGVGAKNIQYF
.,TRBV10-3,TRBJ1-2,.,TGTGCCATCAGTGGGTTCGACAGTGGGGACTATGGCTACACCTTC,CAISGFDSGDYGYTF
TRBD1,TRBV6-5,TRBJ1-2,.,TGTGCCAGCAGTCGAGGGACAGAGTATGGCTACACCTTC,CASSRGTEYGYTF
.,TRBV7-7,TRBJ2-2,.,TGTGCCAGCAGCTTAACAGGCTCCACCGGGGAGCTGTTTTTT,CASSLTGSTGELFF
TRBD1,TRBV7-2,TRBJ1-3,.,TGTGCCAGCAGCCCATCAGACAGGGGTGGAAACACCATATATTTT,CASSPSDRGGNTIYF
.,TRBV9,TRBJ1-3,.,TGTGCCAGCAGCGCCCCAACTGGAAACACCATATATTTT,CASSAPTGNTIYF
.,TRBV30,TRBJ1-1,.,TGTGCCTGGAGTGCCCCTCCTGGGGCGCTTGGAGCTTTCTTT,CAWSAPPGALGAFF